This T cell receptor (beta chain) was observed in a study of blood T cell repertoires in COVID-19. The data were produced by immunoSEQ multiplex PCR, yet TCRdb's version contains in-frame clones alone and is incomplete. This sample has 150,000 or so clones, with 80% to 90% found just once. The CDR3 has 17 amino acids. The germline V gene encodes CDR1 MGHDK and CDR2 SYGVNS. With V trimmed by 8 bases and J by 2 bases, 14 bases remained unmatched. The sequence came from a man younger than 35 with COVID-19, enrolled during active disease. Sequenced input: peripheral blood. The chain combines TRBV25-1 with TRBJ1-1; 10 positions agree with TRBD1. This CDR3 is CASSRRQGASGNTEAFF. Here the CDR3 DNA reads TGTGCCAGCTCCCGCCGACAGGGGGCGTCTGGTAACACTGAAGCTTTCTTT.